These 25 T cell receptor beta chains were sequenced from one sample in a study of blood T cell repertoires in COVID-19. Here immunoSEQ multiplex PCR was the method, and the copy in TCRdb shows in-frame clones only, minus some. The sample shows 150,000 to 200,000 clones, more than 80% of them seen only once. Sequenced material: peripheral blood. Receptor source: an elderly woman with COVID-19, enrolled during active disease.

The V gene is TRBV7-8, the J gene TRBJ1-4; TRBD1 matches 9 bases. Germline assignment: CDR1 SGHVS and CDR2 FQNEAQ. V lost 5 bases to trimming and J lost 7 bases; unmatched junction nucleotides: 5. The CDR3 extends over 14 amino acids. Here the CDR3 DNA reads TGTGCCAGCAGCCCCCGGGACAGGGCTGAAAAACTGTTTTTT. Its protein product is CASSPRDRAEKLFF.

V and J are TRBV28 and TRBJ2-7, with 9 bases aligning to TRBD1. The length of the CDR3 is 13 residues. The germline V gene encodes CDR1 MDHEN and CDR2 SYDVKM. The ends lost 10 bases at V and 4 bases at J; junction bases unmatched: 8. The CDR3 region is CATNRGRGYEQYF. In DNA form, the CDR3 reads TGTGCCACAAACAGGGGGCGAGGATACGAGCAGTACTTC.

The V and J genes are TRBV24-1 and TRBJ2-1, with 11 bases lining up with TRBD1. CDR3 length equals 14 residues. Trimming removed 10 bases from V and 6 bases from J; junction bases left unmatched: 7. Germline CDR1 and CDR2: KGHDR and SFDVKD. CDR3 sequence: CATPGQGVANEQFF. The DNA of the CDR3 is TGTGCCACTCCGGGACAGGGGGTCGCCAATGAGCAGTTCTTC.

The chain joins TRBV6-2 or TRBV6-3 to TRBJ2-5; 10 bases are a match to TRBD2. Losses at the gene ends were 0 bases for V and 2 bases for J; bases not matched to a gene: 6. The CDR3 is made up of 17 amino acids. Per germline, CDR1 MNHEY and CDR2 SVGEGT. CDR3 in DNA: TGTGCCAGCAGTTACTCGAGGGCTAGCGGGGGTCAAGAGACCCAGTACTTC. This gives the protein CASSYSRASGGQETQYF.

The rearrangement joins TRBV4-3 to TRBJ1-2; D uncertain. CDR1 is LGHNA and CDR2 is YSLEER in the germline V gene. This CDR3 is built from 15 residues. V lost 0 bases, J lost 6 bases, and 14 bases lay in between. For the CDR3, the DNA is TGCGCCAGCAGCCAAGAGCTTCGGGTTAGTGATGGCTACACCTTC. This sequence encodes CASSQELRVSDGYTF.

This clone was detected once. V is TRBV5-4 and J is TRBJ2-7; TRBD2 aligns across 10 bases. V dropped 3 bases and J dropped 3; count of bases not matched to a gene: 6. Germline values: CDR1 SGHNT, CDR2 YYREEE (reference sequence). This CDR3 region has 15 residues. The CDR3 region is CASSSRTSGFYEQYF. The CDR3 region has the DNA TGTGCCAGCAGCTCCCGGACTAGCGGTTTCTACGAGCAGTACTTC.

V and J are TRBV2 and TRBJ2-7; 7 bases match TRBD1. The ends lost 6 bases at V and 0 bases at J; junction bases unmatched: 2. The CDR3 spans 13 residues. The germline V gene encodes CDR1 SNHLY and CDR2 FYNNEI. As DNA, the CDR3 is TGTGCCAGCAGGACAGGGAGCTCCTACGAGCAGTACTTC. Translation: CASRTGSSYEQYF.

The V gene is TRBV12-3 or TRBV12-4, the J gene TRBJ1-5; D possibly corresponds to TRBD1 (5 bases). The CDR3 sequence is 13 residues long. V lost 0 bases and J 5 bases, leaving 5 bases between the germline ends. CDR3 coding DNA: TGTGCCAGCAGTTTAGCGACAGATCAGCCCCAGCATTTT. Its translation is CASSLATDQPQHF.

V usage is TRBV6-2 or TRBV6-3 and J usage is TRBJ2-3, with D possibly matching TRBD2 (5 bases). Germline loops: CDR1 MNHEY, CDR2 SVGEGT. The CDR3 covers 16 residues. V was trimmed by 0 bases and J by 2 bases, leaving 12 bases between them. The CDR3 DNA reads TGTGCCAGCAGTTACTCGGAGACTATCTTCACAGATACGCAGTATTTT. Protein product: CASSYSETIFTDTQYF.

The chain is built from TRBV9 and TRBJ1-1, with 9 nucleotides matching TRBD1. Trimming removed 4 bases from V and 7 bases from J; junction bases left unmatched: 14. The CDR3 sequence is 16 residues long. Germline lookup yields CDR1 SGDLS and CDR2 YYNGEE. This chain's CDR3 is CASSRTGGASRSEAFF. The CDR3 DNA is TGTGCCAGCAGCCGAACAGGGGGCGCCAGTCGGAGTGAAGCTTTCTTT.

V usage is TRBV6-5 and J usage is TRBJ1-2; D not certain. Germline values: CDR1 MNHEY, CDR2 SVGAGI. V dropped 6 bases and J dropped 8 bases, with 16 bases sitting between them. This CDR3 region has 13 residues. The CDR3, as DNA: TGTGCCAGCAGCCGCGCGGGGATCGGGGGCTACACCTTC. Protein sequence: CASSRAGIGGYTF.

This clone was recorded a few times. The V gene is TRBV7-8, the J gene TRBJ1-1; D is unresolved. Looked up from germline, CDR1 is SGHVS and CDR2 is FQNEAQ. CDR3 length equals 15 residues. V lost 4 bases, J lost 3 bases, and 15 bases lay in between. The CDR3 reads CASSSLRGGDTEAFF. CDR3 nucleotides: TGTGCCAGCAGCTCCCTTCGGGGAGGAGACACTGAAGCTTTCTTT. Together with reference TRBV7-8 and TRBJ1-1, the CDR3 gives the full variable domain: GAGVSQSPRYKVAKRGQDVALRCDPISGHVSLFWYQQALGQGPEFLTYFQNEAQLDKSGLPSDRFFAERPEGSVSTLKIQRTQQEDSAVYLCASSSLRGGDTEAFFGQGTRLTVV.

This chain connects TRBV5-1 to TRBJ2-6, with D unresolved. This CDR3 is built from 14 residues. Germline CDR1 SGHRS, CDR2 YFSETQ. The V end was cut by 4 bases, the J end by 4 bases, with 9 bases between. CDR3 protein: CASSVTAGANVLTF. The CDR3 DNA reads as TGCGCCAGCAGCGTTACAGCAGGGGCCAACGTCCTGACTTTC.

V gene TRBV19 combines with J gene TRBJ1-5; the match to TRBD1 covers 7 bases. J gave up 6 bases and V 8 bases, and 7 bases lay outside the gene matches. CDR3 length: 13 amino acids. Per the germline V gene, CDR1 is LNHDA and CDR2 is SQIVND (reference sequence). CDR3 residues: CASGDSWGQPQHF. CDR3 bases: TGTGCCAGTGGGGACAGTTGGGGTCAGCCCCAGCATTTT. Combining the CDR3 with reference TRBV19 and TRBJ1-5 gives the whole variable domain DGGITQSPKYLFRKEGQNVTLSCEQNLNHDAMYWYRQDPGQGLRLIYYSQIVNDFQKGDIAEGYSVSREKKESFPLTVTSAQKNPTAFYLCASGDSWGQPQHFGDGTRLSIL.

The chain uses TRBV20-1 and TRBJ2-7; TRBD1 matches at 7 bases. V gave up 3 bases and J gave up 3 bases; unmatched junction bases: 2. Germline assignment: CDR1 DFQATT and CDR2 SNEGSKA (reference sequence). The CDR3 is made up of 12 amino acids. This chain's CDR3 is CSASRQGYEQYF. DNA of the CDR3: TGCAGTGCTAGTCGACAGGGCTACGAGCAGTACTTC.

The chain is built from TRBV7-2 and TRBJ1-2; D remains ambiguous. There are 12 residues in the CDR3. The germline gives CDR1 SGHTA, CDR2 FQGNSA. V lost 5 bases and J 4 bases, leaving 8 bases between the germline ends. This CDR3 is CASSLDSYGYTF. DNA for the CDR3: TGTGCCAGCAGCCTGGACTCCTATGGCTACACCTTC. Filled out from reference TRBV7-2 and TRBJ1-2, the complete variable domain reads GAGVSQSPSNKVTEKGKDVELRCDPISGHTALYWYRQSLGQGLEFLIYFQGNSAPDKSGLPSDRFSAERTGGSVSTLTIQRTQQEDSAVYLCASSLDSYGYTFGSGTRLTVV.

This chain links TRBV5-4 with TRBJ2-1; 7 positions agree with TRBD2. The germline CDR1 and CDR2 sequences are SGHNT and YYREEE (reference sequence). CDR3 length equals 14 residues. The trim removed 0 bases at V and 7 bases at J, leaving 4 bases unmatched. The CDR3 nucleotides read TGTGCCAGCAGCTTGGGCGGGGGATTGAATGAGCAGTTCTTC. Encoded protein: CASSLGGGLNEQFF.

Here the CDR3 reads CASSLGGLQLEQYF. DNA for the CDR3: TGTGCCAGCAGCTTGGGGGGACTCCAGCTCGAGCAGTACTTC. The genes are TRBV5-4 and TRBJ2-7; a weak D match, TRBD2 (6 bases). Germline values: CDR1 SGHNT, CDR2 YYREEE (reference sequence). V lost 0 bases and J 6 bases, leaving 13 bases between the germline ends. This CDR3 is built from 14 residues.

The chain joins TRBV6-5 to TRBJ2-7; TRBD1 matches 8 bases. CDR3 size: 14 residues. Per the germline V gene, CDR1 is MNHEY and CDR2 is SVGAGI. V lost 5 bases, J lost 4 bases, and 7 bases stayed unmatched. The CDR3 DNA is TGTGCCAGCAGTCCACGACAGGGGATGTACGAGCAGTACTTC. Encoded protein: CASSPRQGMYEQYF.

The V and J genes are TRBV6-5 and TRBJ2-7, with TRBD2 as a possible D gene (6 bases). Deletions cut 0 bases from V and 10 bases from J, with 7 bases between. The CDR3 runs 11 residues. Germline values: CDR1 MNHEY, CDR2 SVGAGI. CDR3 coding DNA: TGTGCCAGCAGTTACTCGGGACTTCAGTACTTC. This encodes CASSYSGLQYF.

This sequence joins TRBV19 and TRBJ1-2; TRBD1 aligns across 9 bases. The germline V gene has CDR1 LNHDA and CDR2 SQIVND (reference sequence). V lost 7 bases and J lost 8; bases outside the gene matches: 11. The CDR3 covers 14 residues. The chain's CDR3 is CASIGTGTYYGYTF. The DNA of the CDR3 is TGTGCCAGTATTGGGACAGGGACTTATTACGGCTACACCTTC.

This rearrangement joins TRBV10-1 to TRBJ1-6, with D possibly being TRBD1 (5 bases). The CDR3 spans 16 residues. CDR1 and CDR2 (germline): WNHNN, SYGVQD (reference sequence). The V end lost 5 bases, the J end lost 0 bases, and 11 bases lay between the germline ends. CDR3 DNA: TGCGCCAGCAGTCGACAGTGCCGCTCCTATAATTCACCCCTCCACTTT. Translation: CASSRQCRSYNSPLHF.

The J gene is TRBJ2-3, the V gene TRBV27; 14 bases are a match to TRBD2. This CDR3 is built from 18 residues. V was pared by 3 bases and J by 7 bases, with 12 bases of the junction left unmatched. Germline V lookup: CDR1 MNHEY, CDR2 SMNVEV (reference sequence). The CDR3 is CASSFPPGLAGVVHTQYF. Written as DNA, the CDR3 is TGTGCCAGCAGTTTTCCACCGGGACTAGCGGGAGTTGTGCATACGCAGTATTTT.

The V gene is TRBV6-2 or TRBV6-3, the J gene TRBJ1-6, with D uncertain. This CDR3 region has 15 residues. V lost 4 bases, J lost 9 bases, and 16 bases lay in between. Germline V CDR1 and CDR2: MNHEY, SVGEGT. CDR3 DNA sequence: TGTGCCAGCAGTTCCTCTCCAGTTCTCCCTTCACCCCTCCACTTT. This encodes CASSSSPVLPSPLHF.

The chain recombines TRBV27 with TRBJ1-5; TRBD1 matches 7 bases. The germline CDR1 and CDR2 sequences are MNHEY and SMNVEV (reference sequence). The CDR3 is 15 residues long. The ends lost 5 bases at V and 4 bases at J; junction bases unmatched: 8. The DNA of the CDR3 is TGTGCCAGCAGTCTAAGACAGGGACTTAATCAGCCCCAGCATTTT. Protein: CASSLRQGLNQPQHF.